Sequencing of this T cell receptor (beta chain) was carried out in a study of shared clonotypes between healthy human individuals. General observations from the study: Investigators expected sequencing depth to affect clonotype sharing among donors.

Comment on this clone: Its antigen is unidentified.

This table comes from immunoSEQ multiplex PCR, and its TCRdb copy is limited to in-frame clones, with some not included. The table records some 1.5 million clones, roughly 97% of them present only once. Germline CDR1 is SGHDN and CDR2 is FVKESK. V lost 4 bases to trimming and J lost 1 base; unmatched junction nucleotides: 3. This CDR3 region has 14 residues. The chain has TRBV14 and TRBJ2-7; TRBD1 matches 8 bases. The sample was naive CD4+ T cells sorted from blood. Noted subset: CD45RA+ positively selected. The clonotype comes from a man between 25 and 39 years old in good health. In DNA, the CDR3 is TGTGCCAGCAGCCGACAGGGGTCTTCCTACGAGCAGTACTTC. It translates to CASSRQGSSYEQYF.